This T cell receptor (beta chain) derives from a study of control samples from healthy donors and cancer patients. Libraries were prepared by immunoSEQ multiplex PCR; TCRdb keeps only in-frame clonotypes and omits some of them. The repertoire holds 65,000 to 90,000 clones, with more than 75% as singletons. In germline, CDR1 is LGHNA, CDR2 YNFKEQ. CDR3 length: 16 amino acids. Trimming left V 1 base short and J 2 bases short, with 11 bases between. This clone was recorded only once. Sequencing input: blood. The chain carries TRBV4-2 and TRBJ2-2; perhaps D is TRBD1 or TRBD2 (5 bases each). This receptor was taken from a man aged 45 to 65 in good health. CDR3 nucleotide sequence: TGTGCCAGCAGCCAAGTGGGGGTCGGAAACACCGGGGAGCTGTTTTTT. This codes for CASSQVGVGNTGELFF.